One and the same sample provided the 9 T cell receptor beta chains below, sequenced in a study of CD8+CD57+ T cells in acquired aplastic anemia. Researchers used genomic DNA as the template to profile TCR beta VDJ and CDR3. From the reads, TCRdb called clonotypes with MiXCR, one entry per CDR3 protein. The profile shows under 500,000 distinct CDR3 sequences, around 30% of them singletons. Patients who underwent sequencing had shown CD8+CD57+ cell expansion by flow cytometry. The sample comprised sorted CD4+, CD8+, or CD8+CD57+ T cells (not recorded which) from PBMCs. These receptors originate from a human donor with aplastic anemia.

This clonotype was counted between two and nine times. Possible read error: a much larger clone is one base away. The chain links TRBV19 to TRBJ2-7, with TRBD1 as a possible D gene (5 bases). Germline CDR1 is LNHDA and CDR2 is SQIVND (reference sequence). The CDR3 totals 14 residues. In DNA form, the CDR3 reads TGTGCCGGTAGTGTCACGACAGAAACCTACGAGCAGTACTTC. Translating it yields CAGSVTTETYEQYF.

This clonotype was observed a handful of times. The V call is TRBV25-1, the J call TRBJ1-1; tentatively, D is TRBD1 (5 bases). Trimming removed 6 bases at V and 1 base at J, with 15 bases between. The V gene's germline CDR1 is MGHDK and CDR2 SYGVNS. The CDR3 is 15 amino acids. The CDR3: CASSHTGDSNTEAFF. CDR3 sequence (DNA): TGTGCCAGCAGCCATACAGGAGACTCGAACACTGAAGCTTTCTTT. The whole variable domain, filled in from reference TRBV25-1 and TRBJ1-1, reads EADIYQTPRYLVIGTGKKITLECSQTMGHDKMYWYQQDPGMELHLIHYSYGVNSTEKGDLSSESTVSRIRTEHFPLTLESARPSHTSQYLCASSHTGDSNTEAFFGQGTRLTVV.

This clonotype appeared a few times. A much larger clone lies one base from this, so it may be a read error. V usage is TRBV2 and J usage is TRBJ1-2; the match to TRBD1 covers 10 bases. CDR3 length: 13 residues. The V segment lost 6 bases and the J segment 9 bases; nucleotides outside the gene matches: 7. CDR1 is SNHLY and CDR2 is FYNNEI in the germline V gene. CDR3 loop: CASSFGQGVSYTF. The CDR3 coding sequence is TGTGCCAGCAGCTTCGGACAGGGGGTTAGCTACACCTTC.

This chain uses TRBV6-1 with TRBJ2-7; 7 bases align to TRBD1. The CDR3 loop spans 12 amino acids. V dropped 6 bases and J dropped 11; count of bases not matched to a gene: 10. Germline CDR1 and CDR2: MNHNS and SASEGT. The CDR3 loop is CASSQGQERKYF. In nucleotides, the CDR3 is TGTGCCAGCAGCCAAGGACAGGAGCGTAAGTACTTC.

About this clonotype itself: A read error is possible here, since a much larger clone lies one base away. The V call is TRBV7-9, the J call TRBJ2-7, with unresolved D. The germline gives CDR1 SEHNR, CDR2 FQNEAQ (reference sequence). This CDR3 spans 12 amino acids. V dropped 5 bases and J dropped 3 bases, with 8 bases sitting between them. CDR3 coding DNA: TGTGCCAGCAGCCACTCGGACTACGAGCAGTACTTC. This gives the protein CASSHSDYEQYF.

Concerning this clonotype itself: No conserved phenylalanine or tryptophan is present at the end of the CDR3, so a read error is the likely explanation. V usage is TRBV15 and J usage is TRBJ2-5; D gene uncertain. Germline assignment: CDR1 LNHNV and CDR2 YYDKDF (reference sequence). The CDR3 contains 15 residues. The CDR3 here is CAASSFGRGEETQYL. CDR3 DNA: TGTGCCGCCAGCAGTTTCGGCCGAGGAGAAGAGACCCAGTACCTC.

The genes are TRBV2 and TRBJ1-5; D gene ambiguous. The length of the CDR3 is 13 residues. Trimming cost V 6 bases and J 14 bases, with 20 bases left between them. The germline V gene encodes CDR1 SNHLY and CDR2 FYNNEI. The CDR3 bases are TGTGCCAGCAGCGTAAGCTCGCCGGGCTCCGAGCATTTT. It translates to CASSVSSPGSEHF.

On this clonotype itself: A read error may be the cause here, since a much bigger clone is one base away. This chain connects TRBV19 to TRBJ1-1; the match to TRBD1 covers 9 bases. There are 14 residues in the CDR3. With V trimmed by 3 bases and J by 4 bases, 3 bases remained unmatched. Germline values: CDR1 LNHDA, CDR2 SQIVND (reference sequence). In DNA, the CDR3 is TGTGCCAGTAGTATGGGGACAGGGCTCACTGAAGCTTTCTTT. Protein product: CASSMGTGLTEAFF.

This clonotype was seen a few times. CDR3 DNA: TGTGCCAGCAGCTTAGACAGTAGAGGCTACACCTTC. Its translation is CASSLDSRGYTF. The chain carries TRBV9 and TRBJ1-2, with a possible D match to TRBD1 (5 bases). The CDR3 is made up of 12 amino acids. Germline V gives CDR1 SGDLS, CDR2 YYNGEE. V gave up 4 bases and J gave up 8 bases, with 12 bases separating them.